The 19 T cell receptor beta chains presented below share a single source sample, sequenced in a study of OX40 agonist ivuxolimab in advanced cancers. The method was immunoSEQ multiplex PCR; TCRdb's version includes in-frame clones alone and lacks a portion of them. The sample holds around 45,000 clones, about 80% seen once. The sample in question was CD4+ or CD8+ T cells sorted from blood, obtained in a trial of the OX40 agonist ivuxolimab. The receptors come from an adult with an advanced solid tumor such as melanoma, head and neck, liver or kidney cancer.

This chain uses TRBV6-5 with TRBJ2-3, with 8 bases aligning to TRBD1. Looked up from germline, CDR1 is MNHEY and CDR2 is SVGAGI. The CDR3 is 14 amino acids. J lost 4 bases, V lost 6 bases, and 6 bases had no gene match. The CDR3 nucleotides read TGTGCCAGCAGCAACAGGGGGGAATCAGATACGCAGTATTTT. This translates into CASSNRGESDTQYF.

This clone has only a few counts. This chain connects TRBV30 to TRBJ1-5; D gene unclear. The germline V gene has CDR1 GTSNPN and CDR2 SVGIG (reference sequence). V lost 0 bases and J 0 bases, leaving 12 bases between the germline ends. This CDR3 spans 16 amino acids. DNA of the CDR3: TGTGCCTGGAGTGTTGACATCCCCTATAGCAATCAGCCCCAGCATTTT. Translated: CAWSVDIPYSNQPQHF.

The chain joins TRBV7-9 to TRBJ2-1; D gene unclear. The germline V gene has CDR1 SEHNR and CDR2 FQNEAQ (reference sequence). V gave up 3 bases and J gave up 7 bases, with 7 bases separating them. CDR3 length: 12 residues. CDR3 coding DNA: TGTGCCAGCAGCTTGAGTCTAAATGAGCAGTTCTTC. Protein product: CASSLSLNEQFF.

V and J are TRBV6-6 and TRBJ1-4; 8 nucleotides align to TRBD1. The V segment lost 4 bases and the J segment 7 bases; nucleotides outside the gene matches: 5. The CDR3 is 14 residues long. From germline, CDR1 is MNHNY and CDR2 SVGAGI (reference sequence). For the CDR3, the DNA is TGTGCCAGCAGTTCCGGCAGGGGGCCTGAAAAACTGTTTTTT. Protein: CASSSGRGPEKLFF.

The chain has TRBV2 and TRBJ2-1; 12 bases are shared with TRBD2. The ends lost 4 bases at V and 3 bases at J; junction bases unmatched: 1. CDR3 length: 15 residues. CDR1 is SNHLY and CDR2 is FYNNEI in the germline V gene. CDR3 amino acids: CASSGTSGNYNEQFF. CDR3 bases: TGTGCCAGCAGTGGGACTAGCGGGAACTACAATGAGCAGTTCTTC.

This chain uses TRBV10-3 with TRBJ2-1, with D possibly TRBD2 on 6 matching bases. V lost 3 bases and J lost 0, with 18 bases in between. The CDR3 extends over 18 amino acids. CDR1 and CDR2 from the germline V gene are ENHRY and SYGVKD. The CDR3 DNA is TGTGCCATCAGTGAATCGTGGGGATTGACTAGCTCCTACAATGAGCAGTTCTTC. Encoded protein: CAISESWGLTSSYNEQFF.

This clone was recorded once. The CDR3 spells CASRRRGGSYEQYF. CDR3 sequence (DNA): TGTGCCAGCAGGCGTCGTGGGGGCTCCTACGAGCAGTACTTC. V and J are TRBV27 and TRBJ2-7; D may match TRBD1 or TRBD2 (5 bases each). V lost 6 bases, J lost 0 bases, and 12 bases lay in between. Germline CDR1 MNHEY, CDR2 SMNVEV (reference sequence). The CDR3 has 14 residues.

Here the CDR3 DNA reads TGTGCCACCAGCCCGGGGGGGCCCCTTACCTACGAGCAGTACTTC. Its translation: CATSPGGPLTYEQYF. This rearrangement joins TRBV15 to TRBJ2-7; TRBD2 aligns across 8 bases. CDR3 length: 15 amino acids. Germline-derived CDR1 and CDR2 are LNHNV and YYDKDF (reference sequence). Trimming at V came to 5 bases and at J to 2 bases, leaving 8 bases not matched to a gene.

This clone was seen only once. This chain joins TRBV5-8 and TRBJ1-2, with TRBD1 identical over 7 bases. J lost 5 bases, V lost 4 bases, and 8 bases had no gene match. Per the germline V gene, CDR1 is SGHTS and CDR2 is YDEGEE. This CDR3 comprises 14 residues. CDR3 sequence reads: CASSQQGLSYGYTF. The CDR3 DNA follows: TGTGCCAGCAGCCAACAGGGGCTAAGTTATGGCTACACCTTC.

This sequence joins TRBV4-3 and TRBJ2-7; 8 bases line up with TRBD2. Germline CDR1 is LGHNA and CDR2 is YSLEER. J was trimmed by 0 bases and V by 3 bases; bases with no gene match: 7. The CDR3 is 16 amino acids. The CDR3 nucleotides are TGCGCCAGCAGCCAGACCGGGACTAGTTTCTCCTACGAGCAGTACTTC. Translating it yields CASSQTGTSFSYEQYF.

V usage is TRBV9 and J usage is TRBJ1-4, with a weak D call TRBD1 (5 bases). This CDR3 has 14 amino acids. Germline CDR1 reads SGDLS; CDR2 reads YYNGEE. The V gene lost 0 bases and the J gene lost 8 bases, with 11 bases spanning the gap. CDR3 nucleotides: TGTGCCAGCAGCGTAGGGGACCCGGGGGAAAAACTGTTTTTT. It encodes CASSVGDPGEKLFF.

This clone came up once. The V gene is TRBV7-9, the J gene TRBJ1-2; 7 bases line up with TRBD1. Germline CDR1 reads SEHNR; CDR2 reads FQNEAQ (reference sequence). CDR3 length equals 14 residues. The J segment lost 5 bases and the V segment lost 5 bases, leaving 8 bases of the junction unmatched. The DNA of the CDR3 is TGTGCCAGCAGCAGATCAGGACAGGCATATGGCTACACCTTC. This translates into CASSRSGQAYGYTF.

The genes are TRBV10-3 and TRBJ1-2, with 8 positions matching TRBD1. Germline CDR1 is ENHRY and CDR2 is SYGVKD. J gave up 4 bases and V 5 bases, and 12 bases lay outside the gene matches. The CDR3 contains 16 residues. The chain's CDR3 is CAISRLTGELGYGYTF. The CDR3 DNA reads as TGTGCCATCAGTCGTCTGACAGGGGAATTGGGCTATGGCTACACCTTC.

The rearrangement links TRBV10-3 to TRBJ1-2; 8 positions agree with TRBD1. The CDR3 extends over 16 amino acids. Unmatched junction bases numbered 8, after V lost 5 bases and J lost 0 bases. CDR1 is ENHRY, CDR2 SYGVKD, per germline. CDR3 amino acids: CAISPRDRRTNYGYTF. The CDR3 coding sequence is TGTGCCATCAGTCCCCGGGACAGGAGAACTAACTATGGCTACACCTTC.

The rearrangement links TRBV13 to TRBJ2-7, with TRBD1 matching over 9 bases. This CDR3 has 16 residues. With V trimmed by 3 bases and J by 4 bases, 10 bases remained unmatched. CDR1 PRHDT and CDR2 FYEKMQ come from the germline V gene (reference sequence). This chain's CDR3 is CASSFDGQGFVYEQYF. CDR3 nucleotide sequence: TGTGCCAGCAGCTTTGATGGACAGGGGTTTGTGTACGAGCAGTACTTC.

V and J are TRBV5-4 and TRBJ2-7; TRBD2 aligns across 13 bases. V gave up 2 bases and J gave up 4 bases; unmatched junction bases: 12. Germline assignment: CDR1 SGHNT and CDR2 YYREEE (reference sequence). The CDR3 covers 18 residues. CDR3: CASSLPPGTSGRGYEQYF. In DNA form, the CDR3 reads TGTGCCAGCAGCTTACCCCCCGGTACTAGCGGGAGGGGATACGAGCAGTACTTC.

The chain carries TRBV10-3 and TRBJ2-7; TRBD2 matches 9 bases. The CDR3 is 16 amino acids. Germline lookup yields CDR1 ENHRY and CDR2 SYGVKD. J was trimmed by 2 bases and V by 0 bases; bases with no gene match: 5. The CDR3 protein is CAISESLAGVPYEQYF. The CDR3 nucleotides read TGTGCCATCAGTGAGTCCTTAGCGGGAGTCCCCTACGAGCAGTACTTC.

The chain has TRBV6-4 and TRBJ2-2; D is undetermined. Deletions cut 4 bases from V and 3 bases from J, with 6 bases between. Germline CDR1 and CDR2: MRHNA and SNTAGT. The CDR3 totals 13 residues. The DNA for the CDR3 is TGTGCCAGCAGTGTAACAGACACCGGGGAGCTGTTTTTT. Its protein is CASSVTDTGELFF.

This clone was observed a few times. The J gene is TRBJ2-3, the V gene TRBV5-4; 7 nucleotides agree with TRBD2. Trimming cost V 4 bases and J 0 bases; bases outside gene matches: 2. Per germline, CDR1 SGHNT and CDR2 YYREEE (reference sequence). The CDR3 runs to 14 residues. CDR3 bases: TGTGCCAGCAGCGCTAGCGGAAGCACAGATACGCAGTATTTT. Amino acid sequence: CASSASGSTDTQYF.